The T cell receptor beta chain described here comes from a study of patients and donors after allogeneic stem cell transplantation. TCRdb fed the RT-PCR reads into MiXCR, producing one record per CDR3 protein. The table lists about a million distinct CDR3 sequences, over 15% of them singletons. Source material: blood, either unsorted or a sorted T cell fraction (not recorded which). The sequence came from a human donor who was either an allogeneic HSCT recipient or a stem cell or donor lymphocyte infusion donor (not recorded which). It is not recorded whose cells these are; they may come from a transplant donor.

CDR3 loop: CASSPGRSRGILREQYF. In nucleotides, the CDR3 is TGTGCCAGCAGCCCGGGACGCAGTCGGGGAATCCTCCGCGAGCAGTACTTC. The V gene is TRBV3-1, the J gene TRBJ2-7; D may match TRBD1 or TRBD2 (5 bases each). Trimming took off 4 bases at V and 6 bases at J, with 25 bases between the two ends. The CDR3 spans 17 residues. Germline assignment: CDR1 LGHDT and CDR2 YNNKEL (reference sequence).